The clone carrying this T cell receptor beta chain was detected only a few times. Antigen: not known. These data originate in a study of beta chain features in type 1 diabetes. Study overall: All samples yielded 107,917,701 examined sorted cells.

Expressed TCRB transcripts got sequenced, as all isolated RNA was reverse transcribed. TCRdb's copy holds only in-frame clones and misses some; the assay was immunoSEQ multiplex PCR. The sample consists of about 320,000 clones, 14% of them appearing once. In germline, CDR1 is MNHNS, CDR2 SASEGT. The CDR3 spans 11 residues. Study-level points and caveats: These data did not resolve whether HLA type affects TCRB rearrangement.

The chain couples TRBV6-1 to TRBJ2-7, with no clear D. The receptor comes from a man between 25 and 39 years old in good health. The sample comprised central memory CD4+ T cells from blood. In DNA, the CDR3 is TGTGCCAGCAGCGGGTTTACAGATCTTGAAGTC. It encodes CASSGFTDLEV.